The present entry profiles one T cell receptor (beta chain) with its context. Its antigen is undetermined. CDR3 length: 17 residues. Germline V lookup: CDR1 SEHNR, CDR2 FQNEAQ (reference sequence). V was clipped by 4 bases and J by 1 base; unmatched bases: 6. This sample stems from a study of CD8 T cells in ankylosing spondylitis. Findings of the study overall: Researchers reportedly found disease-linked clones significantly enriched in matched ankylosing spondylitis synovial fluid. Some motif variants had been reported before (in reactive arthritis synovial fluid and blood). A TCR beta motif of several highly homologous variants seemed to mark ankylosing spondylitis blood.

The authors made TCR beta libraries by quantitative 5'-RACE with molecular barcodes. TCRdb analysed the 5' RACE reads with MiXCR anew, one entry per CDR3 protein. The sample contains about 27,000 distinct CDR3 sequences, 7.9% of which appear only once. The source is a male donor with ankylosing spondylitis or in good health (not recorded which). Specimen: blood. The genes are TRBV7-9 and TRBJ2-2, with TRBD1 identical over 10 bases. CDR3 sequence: CASSSIRTGGNTGELFF. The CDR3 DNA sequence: TGTGCCAGCAGCTCTATAAGGACAGGGGGGAACACCGGGGAGCTGTTTTTT.